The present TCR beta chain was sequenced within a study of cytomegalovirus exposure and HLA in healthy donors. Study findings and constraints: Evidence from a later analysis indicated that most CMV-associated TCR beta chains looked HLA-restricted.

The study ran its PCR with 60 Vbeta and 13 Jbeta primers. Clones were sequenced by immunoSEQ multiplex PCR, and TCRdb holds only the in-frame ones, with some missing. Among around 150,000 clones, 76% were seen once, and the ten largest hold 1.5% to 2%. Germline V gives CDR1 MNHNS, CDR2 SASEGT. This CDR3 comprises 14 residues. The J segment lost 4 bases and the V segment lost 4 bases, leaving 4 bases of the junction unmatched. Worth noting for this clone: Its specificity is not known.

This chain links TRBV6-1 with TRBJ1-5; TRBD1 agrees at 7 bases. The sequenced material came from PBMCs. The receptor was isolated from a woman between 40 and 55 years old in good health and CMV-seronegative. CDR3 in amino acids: CASSVRQGNQPQHF. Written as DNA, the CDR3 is TGTGCCAGCAGTGTGCGACAGGGTAATCAGCCCCAGCATTTT.